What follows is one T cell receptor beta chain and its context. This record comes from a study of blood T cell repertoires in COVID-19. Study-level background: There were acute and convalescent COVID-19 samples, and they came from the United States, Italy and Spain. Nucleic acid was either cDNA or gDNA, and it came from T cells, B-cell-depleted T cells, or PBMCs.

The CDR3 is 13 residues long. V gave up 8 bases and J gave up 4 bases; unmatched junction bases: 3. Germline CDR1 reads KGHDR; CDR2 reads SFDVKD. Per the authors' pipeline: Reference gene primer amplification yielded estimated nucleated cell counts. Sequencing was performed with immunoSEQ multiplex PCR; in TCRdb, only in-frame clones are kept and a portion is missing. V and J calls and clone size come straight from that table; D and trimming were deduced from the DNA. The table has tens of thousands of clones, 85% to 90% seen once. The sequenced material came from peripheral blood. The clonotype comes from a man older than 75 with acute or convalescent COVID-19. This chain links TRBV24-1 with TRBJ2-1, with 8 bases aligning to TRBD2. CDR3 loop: CATTSGRYNEQFF. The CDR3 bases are TGTGCCACCACTAGCGGGCGGTACAATGAGCAGTTCTTC.